Following are 14 T cell receptor beta chains from one sample sequenced in a study of T cell responses to AZD1222 COVID-19 vaccine. Generated by immunoSEQ multiplex PCR, the TCRdb table keeps only in-frame clones and is missing some. The sample records more than 150,000 clones, 92% being singletons. The sample here was peripheral blood, taken 28 days after the second AZD1222 dose. The receptor source for this set is an adult who received the AZD1222 COVID-19 vaccine.

The chain has TRBV19 and TRBJ1-4, with 9 bases fitting TRBD1. The germline CDR1 and CDR2 sequences are LNHDA and SQIVND (reference sequence). Losses at the gene ends were 7 bases for V and 7 bases for J; bases not matched to a gene: 7. This CDR3 is 14 amino acids long. The DNA of the CDR3 is TGTGCCAGTAATACCCGGGACAGGGTTGAAAAACTGTTTTTT. Translating gives CASNTRDRVEKLFF. Looking up the rest from reference TRBV19 and TRBJ1-4 gives the full variable domain: DGGITQSPKYLFRKEGQNVTLSCEQNLNHDAMYWYRQDPGQGLRLIYYSQIVNDFQKGDIAEGYSVSREKKESFPLTVTSAQKNPTAFYLCASNTRDRVEKLFFGSGTQLSVL.

This sequence joins TRBV19 and TRBJ1-1; D is uncertain. The CDR3 spans 13 residues. Trimming stripped 6 bases from V and 4 bases from J, with 12 bases between. Per the germline V gene, CDR1 is LNHDA and CDR2 is SQIVND (reference sequence). In DNA form, the CDR3 reads TGTGCCAGTAGGACACCGGGAGGCACTGAAGCTTTCTTT. Translating it yields CASRTPGGTEAFF.

The rearrangement uses TRBV7-3 and TRBJ2-2; TRBD2 matches 8 bases. The germline gives CDR1 SGHTA, CDR2 FQGTGA. The ends lost 4 bases at V and 7 bases at J; junction bases unmatched: 14. The CDR3 sequence is 17 residues long. The CDR3 spells CASSSTAPASGGGELFF. CDR3 bases: TGTGCCAGCAGCTCAACCGCTCCTGCCAGCGGGGGCGGGGAGCTGTTTTTT.

The chain employs TRBV6-5 and TRBJ2-1; the D gene is possibly TRBD2 (5 bases). The germline V gene encodes CDR1 MNHEY and CDR2 SVGAGI. Trimming took 7 bases from V and 5 from J, leaving 9 bases between them. The CDR3 runs 12 residues. For the CDR3, the DNA is TGTGCCAGCATGGGAGCAGACAATGAGCAGTTCTTC. Residues: CASMGADNEQFF.

This chain joins TRBV30 and TRBJ2-1; D gene uncertain. V lost 2 bases and J lost 8, with 10 bases in between. CDR1 is GTSNPN, CDR2 SVGIG, per germline (reference sequence). The CDR3 is made up of 12 amino acids. The CDR3 DNA reads TGTGCCTGGAGTCCTCAGATCCATGAGCAGTTCTTC. Amino acids: CAWSPQIHEQFF.

The chain recombines TRBV6-1 with TRBJ1-5, with D unclear. The CDR3 spans 15 residues. CDR1 is MNHNS and CDR2 is SASEGT in the germline V gene. V was clipped by 2 bases and J by 3 bases, with 11 bases between them. As DNA, the CDR3 is TGTGCCAGCAGTGAACGCGGGGTTATCAATCAGCCCCAGCATTTT. Protein product: CASSERGVINQPQHF.

The chain combines TRBV6-5 with TRBJ2-3; 7 bases align to TRBD1. Germline V lookup: CDR1 MNHEY, CDR2 SVGAGI. The length of the CDR3 is 14 residues. Germline trimming cut 6 bases from V and 2 bases from J; bases unmatched to any gene: 5. CDR3 nucleotide sequence: TGTGCCAGCAGAAGACAGGGAAACACAGATACGCAGTATTTT. Amino acids: CASRRQGNTDTQYF.

The CDR3 coding sequence is TGTGCCTGGACCCGGGACAGGGTGGGCCAGCCCCAGCATTTT. Translated, it gives CAWTRDRVGQPQHF. V is TRBV30 and J is TRBJ1-5, with 9 positions matching TRBD1. The CDR3 is 14 amino acids. CDR1 is GTSNPN and CDR2 is SVGIG in the germline V gene (reference sequence). V was clipped by 4 bases and J by 7 bases; unmatched bases: 8.

This chain connects TRBV7-9 to TRBJ2-5, with D perhaps matching TRBD2 (5 bases). CDR3 size: 13 residues. Germline lookup yields CDR1 SEHNR and CDR2 FQNEAQ (reference sequence). The V gene lost 3 bases and the J gene lost 0 bases, with 5 bases spanning the gap. CDR3 sequence reads: CASSLGDQETQYF. The CDR3 DNA sequence: TGTGCCAGCAGCTTGGGAGACCAAGAGACCCAGTACTTC.

The chain joins TRBV9 to TRBJ2-1; unclear D gene. CDR1 and CDR2 from the germline V gene are SGDLS and YYNGEE. There are 13 residues in the CDR3. Between the trimmed V and J ends, which lost 0 bases and 4 bases, there was a span of 5 bases. CDR3 coding DNA: TGTGCCAGCAGCGTAGAGGAGTACAATGAGCAGTTCTTC. Encoded protein: CASSVEEYNEQFF.

The J gene is TRBJ2-1, the V gene TRBV18, with 7 bases lining up with TRBD1. The length of the CDR3 is 14 residues. The V segment lost 3 bases and the J segment 5 bases; nucleotides outside the gene matches: 4. The germline gives CDR1 KGHSH, CDR2 LQKENI. CDR3 protein: CASSPGTVDNEQFF. CDR3 coding DNA: TGTGCCAGCTCACCCGGGACAGTAGACAATGAGCAGTTCTTC.

In the case of this clone: Other DNA sequences from this sample encode an identical CDR3 as well. The V gene is TRBV3-1 (or the pseudogene TRBV3-2), the J gene TRBJ1-5, with no clear D. The CDR3 length is 14 residues. Trimming stripped 1 base from V and 0 bases from J, with 4 bases between. Germline values: CDR1 LGHDT, CDR2 YNNKEL (reference sequence). The CDR3 region has the DNA TGTGCCAGCAGCCAAGCAGGTAGCAATCAGCCCCAGCATTTT. It yields the protein CASSQAGSNQPQHF.

The chain couples TRBV2 to TRBJ2-2, with D tentatively TRBD2 (5 bases). Germline V gene data show CDR1 as SNHLY and CDR2 as FYNNEI. Trimming cost V 4 bases and J 2 bases, with 5 bases left between them. This CDR3 contains 13 residues. Written as DNA, the CDR3 is TGTGCCAGCAGTGCGGGAAACACCGGGGAGCTGTTTTTT. Amino acids: CASSAGNTGELFF. The full variable domain, in which reference TRBV2 and TRBJ2-2 provide the parts outside the CDR3, is EPEVTQTPSHQVTQMGQEVILRCVPISNHLYFYWYRQILGQKVEFLVSFYNNEISEKSEIFDDQFSVERPDGSNFTLKIRSTKLEDSAMYFCASSAGNTGELFFGEGSRLTVL.

This clone is a singleton in its sample. The chain has TRBV27 and TRBJ2-1, with TRBD2 matching 12 bases. The junction had 10 bases not matched to a gene; V was cut back by 4 bases and J by 6 bases. CDR1 is MNHEY and CDR2 is SMNVEV in the germline V gene (reference sequence). CDR3 length: 17 residues. CDR3 nucleotides: TGTGCCAGCAGTTCCTGGACTAGCGGGGTGGGGGGCAATGAGCAGTTCTTC. The encoded protein is CASSSWTSGVGGNEQFF.